This TCR beta chain was identified during a study of shared clonotypes between healthy human individuals. The repertoire was sequenced with immunoSEQ multiplex PCR; TCRdb's copy has only in-frame clones and lacks some. The repertoire holds 2 million to 3 million clones, 90% to 95% seen once, with 0.36% in the top ten. This CDR3 is 15 amino acids long. In germline, CDR1 is SGHVS, CDR2 FQNEAQ. J was trimmed by 7 bases and V by 5 bases; bases with no gene match: 12. The receptor's source is a man between 18 and 29 years old in good health. Some clones in this sample may be carry-over from other donors' samples. The genes are TRBV7-8 and TRBJ1-2, with 8 bases identical to TRBD1. Sequenced sample: naive CD4+ T cells from PBMCs. The subset denotes: CD45RA+ positively selected. The CDR3: CASSPLTGEAGGYTF. In DNA form, the CDR3 reads TGTGCCAGCAGCCCCTTGACAGGGGAAGCCGGTGGCTACACCTTC.